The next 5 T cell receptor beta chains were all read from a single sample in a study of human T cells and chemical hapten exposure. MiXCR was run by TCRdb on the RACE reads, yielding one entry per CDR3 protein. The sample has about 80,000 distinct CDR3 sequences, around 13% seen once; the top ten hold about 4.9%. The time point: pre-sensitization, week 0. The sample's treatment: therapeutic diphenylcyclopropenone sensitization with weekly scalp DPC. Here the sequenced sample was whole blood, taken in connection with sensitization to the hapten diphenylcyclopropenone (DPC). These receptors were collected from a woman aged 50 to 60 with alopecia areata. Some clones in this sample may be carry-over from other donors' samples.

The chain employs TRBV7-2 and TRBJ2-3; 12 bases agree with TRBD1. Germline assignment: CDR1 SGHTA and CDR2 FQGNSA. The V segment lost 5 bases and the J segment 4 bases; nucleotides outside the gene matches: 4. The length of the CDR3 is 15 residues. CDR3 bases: TGTGCCAGCAGCATCGGGACAGGGGGCCCAGATACGCAGTATTTT. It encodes CASSIGTGGPDTQYF.

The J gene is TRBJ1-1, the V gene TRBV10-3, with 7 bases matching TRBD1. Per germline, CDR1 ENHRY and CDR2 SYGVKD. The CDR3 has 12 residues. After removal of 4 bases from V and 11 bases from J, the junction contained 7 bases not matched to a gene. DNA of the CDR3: TGTGCCATCAGTGTAGCAGGGACAGACGCTTTCTTT. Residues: CAISVAGTDAFF.

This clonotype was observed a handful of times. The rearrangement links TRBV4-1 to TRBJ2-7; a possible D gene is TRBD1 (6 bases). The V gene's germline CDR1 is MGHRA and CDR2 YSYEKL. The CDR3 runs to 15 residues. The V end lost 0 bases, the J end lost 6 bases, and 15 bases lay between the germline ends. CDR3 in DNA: TGCGCCAGCAGCCAAGAAGGACAGACCTCCGGCGAGCAGTACTTC. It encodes CASSQEGQTSGEQYF.

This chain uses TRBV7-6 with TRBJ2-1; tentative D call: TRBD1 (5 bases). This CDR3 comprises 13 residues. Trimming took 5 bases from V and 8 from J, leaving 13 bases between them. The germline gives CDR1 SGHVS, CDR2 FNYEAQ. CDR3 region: CASSRNSGYEQFF. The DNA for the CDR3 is TGTGCCAGCAGCCGTAATTCAGGGTATGAGCAGTTCTTC.

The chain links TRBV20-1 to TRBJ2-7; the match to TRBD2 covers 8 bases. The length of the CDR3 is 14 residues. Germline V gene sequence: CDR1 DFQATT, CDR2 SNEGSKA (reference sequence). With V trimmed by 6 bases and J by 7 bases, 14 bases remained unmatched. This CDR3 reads CSARGNGRAWEQYF. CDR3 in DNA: TGCAGTGCGAGGGGGAACGGGAGGGCTTGGGAGCAGTACTTC.